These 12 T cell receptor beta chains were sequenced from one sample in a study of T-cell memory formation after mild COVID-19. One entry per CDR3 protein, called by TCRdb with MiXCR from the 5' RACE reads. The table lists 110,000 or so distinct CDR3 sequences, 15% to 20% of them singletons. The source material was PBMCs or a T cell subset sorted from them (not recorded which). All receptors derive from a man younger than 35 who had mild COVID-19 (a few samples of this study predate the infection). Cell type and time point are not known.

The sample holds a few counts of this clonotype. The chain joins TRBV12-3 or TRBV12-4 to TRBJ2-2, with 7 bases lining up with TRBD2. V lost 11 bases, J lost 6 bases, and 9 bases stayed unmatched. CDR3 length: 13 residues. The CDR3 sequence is CALWGGMAGELFF. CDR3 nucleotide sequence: TGTGCCCTATGGGGGGGAATGGCCGGGGAGCTGTTTTTT.

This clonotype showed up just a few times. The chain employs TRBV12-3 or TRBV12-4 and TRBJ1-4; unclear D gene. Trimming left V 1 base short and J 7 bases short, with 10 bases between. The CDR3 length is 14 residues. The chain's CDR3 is CASSLGGGGEKLFF. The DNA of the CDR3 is TGTGCCAGCAGTTTAGGAGGAGGAGGTGAAAAACTGTTTTTT.

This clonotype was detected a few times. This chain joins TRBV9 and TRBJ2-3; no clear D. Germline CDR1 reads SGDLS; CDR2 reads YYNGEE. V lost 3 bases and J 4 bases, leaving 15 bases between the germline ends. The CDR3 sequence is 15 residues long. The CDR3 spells CASSGGPWAADTQYF. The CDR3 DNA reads TGTGCCAGCAGCGGTGGACCTTGGGCGGCAGATACGCAGTATTTT.

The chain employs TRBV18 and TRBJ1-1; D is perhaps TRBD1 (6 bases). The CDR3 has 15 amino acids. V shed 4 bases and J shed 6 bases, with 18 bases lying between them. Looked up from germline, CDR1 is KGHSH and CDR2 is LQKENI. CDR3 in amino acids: CASSQGSGGASEAFF. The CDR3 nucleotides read TGTGCCAGCTCACAGGGTTCGGGGGGCGCGTCTGAAGCTTTCTTT.

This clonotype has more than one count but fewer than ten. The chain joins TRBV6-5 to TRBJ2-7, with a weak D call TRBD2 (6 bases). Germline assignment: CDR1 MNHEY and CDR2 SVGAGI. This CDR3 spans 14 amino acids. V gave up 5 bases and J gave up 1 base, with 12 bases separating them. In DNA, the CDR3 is TGTGCCAGCAGTATCCGTGCGGGGTCCTACGAGCAGTACTTC. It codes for CASSIRAGSYEQYF.

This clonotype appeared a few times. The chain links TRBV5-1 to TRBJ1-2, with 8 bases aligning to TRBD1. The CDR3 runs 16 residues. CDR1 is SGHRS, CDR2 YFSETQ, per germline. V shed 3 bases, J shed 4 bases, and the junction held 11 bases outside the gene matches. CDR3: CASSSQAAGTGYGYTF. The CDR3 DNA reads TGCGCCAGCAGCTCCCAAGCCGCCGGGACAGGCTATGGCTACACCTTC.

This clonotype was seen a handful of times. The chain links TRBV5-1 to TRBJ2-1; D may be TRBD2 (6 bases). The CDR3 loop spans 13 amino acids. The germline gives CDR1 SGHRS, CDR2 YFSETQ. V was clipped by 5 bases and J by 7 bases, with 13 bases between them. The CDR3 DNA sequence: TGCGCCAGCAGTCCCTACGGGGGAAATGAGCAGTTCTTC. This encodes CASSPYGGNEQFF.

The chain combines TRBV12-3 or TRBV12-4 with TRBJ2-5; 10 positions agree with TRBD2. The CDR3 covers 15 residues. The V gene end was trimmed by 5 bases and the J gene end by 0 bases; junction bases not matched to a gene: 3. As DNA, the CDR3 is TGTGCCAGCAGTGCTAGCGGGGGAGACCAAGAGACCCAGTACTTC. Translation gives CASSASGGDQETQYF.

This chain's CDR3 is CAISGAQGRSTF. In DNA, the CDR3 is TGTGCCATCAGTGGTGCCCAGGGGAGGTCCACCTTC. The chain is built from TRBV10-3 and TRBJ1-2, with D possibly matching TRBD1 (6 bases). The CDR3 extends over 12 amino acids. Deletions cut 4 bases from V and 13 bases from J, with 16 bases between. The V gene's germline CDR1 is ENHRY and CDR2 SYGVKD.

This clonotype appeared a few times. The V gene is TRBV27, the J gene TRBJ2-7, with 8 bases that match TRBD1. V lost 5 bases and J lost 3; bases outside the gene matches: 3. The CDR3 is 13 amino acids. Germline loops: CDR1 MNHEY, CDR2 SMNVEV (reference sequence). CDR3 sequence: CASSRQGSYEQYV. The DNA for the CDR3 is TGTGCCAGCAGTCGACAGGGGAGCTACGAGCAGTACGTC.

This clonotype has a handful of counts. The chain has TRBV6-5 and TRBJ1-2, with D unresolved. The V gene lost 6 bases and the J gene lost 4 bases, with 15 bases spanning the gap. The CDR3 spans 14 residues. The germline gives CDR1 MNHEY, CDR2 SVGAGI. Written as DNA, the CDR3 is TGTGCCAGCAGCTTGTCCCGGGCCCCCTATGGCTACACCTTC. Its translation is CASSLSRAPYGYTF.

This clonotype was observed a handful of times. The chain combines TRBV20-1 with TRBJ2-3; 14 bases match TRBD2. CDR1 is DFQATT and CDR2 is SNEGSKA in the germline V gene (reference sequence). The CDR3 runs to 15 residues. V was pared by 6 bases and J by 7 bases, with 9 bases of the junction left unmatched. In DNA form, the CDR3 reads TGCAGTGCGGATTGGACTAGCGGGGGGCCGTATACGCAGTATTTT. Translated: CSADWTSGGPYTQYF.